A selection of T cell receptor beta chains follows, all from one sample in a study of cytomegalovirus exposure and HLA in healthy donors. Sequenced by immunoSEQ multiplex PCR; TCRdb stores in-frame clones only, minus some. This repertoire shows roughly 120,000 clones, about 82% found once; its top ten account for just under 2%. The sample consisted of PBMCs. These receptors were collected from a man aged 45-65 years in good health and CMV-seronegative. The CDR3 runs from the conserved cysteine through the conserved F or W.

CDR3 length	V gene	J gene	CDR3 protein
17	TRBV2	TRBJ2-5	CASIPRRKGGIQETQYF
15	TRBV7-8	TRBJ1-2	CASSLLGQGNYGYTF
14	TRBV5-1	TRBJ2-1	CASSAGGAQNEQFF
14	TRBV10-3	TRBJ2-5	CAISSAGAVETQYF
14	TRBV9	TRBJ2-7	CASSATGGVNEQYF
13	TRBV7-8	TRBJ1-6	CASSWDQAGALHF
14	TRBV15	TRBJ1-1	CATTTPGQYTEAFF
16	TRBV19	TRBJ1-1	CASSSIPGQGKTEAFF
16	TRBV4-2	TRBJ2-1	CASSQRLAGAYNEQFF
17	TRBV5-1	TRBJ2-7	CASSSAGTGVLLREQYF
15	TRBV9	TRBJ2-2	CASSVGPPNTGELFF
11	TRBV5-1	TRBJ1-1	CASSLVGEAFF
15	TRBV4-2	TRBJ2-3	CASSQDLAAADTQYF
13	TRBV6-1	TRBJ1-2	CASSTDSIHGYTF
12	TRBV30	TRBJ1-3	CASGDSGNTIYF
15	TRBV7-9	TRBJ1-5	CASSSGTGVNQPQHF
16	TRBV6-5	TRBJ2-1	CASSSRTAFAYNEQFF
15	TRBV12-5	TRBJ2-3	CASAQRAASTDTQYF
15	TRBV6-5	TRBJ1-2	CASSYYRQGHYGYTF
16	TRBV5-6	TRBJ1-6	CASSSESGVPNSPLHF
17	TRBV29-1	TRBJ1-4	CSVEDWGGARMEEKLFF
16	TRBV19	TRBJ1-5	CASSPTPLGGNQPQHF
16	TRBV5-4	TRBJ1-1	CASSLDRGVMNTEAFF
16	TRBV7-2	TRBJ1-5	CASSITGTYSNQPQHF
13	TRBV28	TRBJ1-1	CASGTGLNTEAFF
14	TRBV14	TRBJ1-1	CASSQIQGRAEAFF
16	TRBV4-1	TRBJ2-3	CASSQDKGDPLDTQYF
16	TRBV4-2	TRBJ1-1	CASSQDRGRVDTEAFF
14	TRBV6-1	TRBJ2-5	CASSEGGTGKPQYF
15	TRBV5-1	TRBJ2-2	CASSQGIANTGELFF
15	TRBV11-2	TRBJ2-5	CASSAGTGYQETQYF
14	TRBV28	TRBJ1-2	CASSSPGTGVIYTF
13	TRBV28	TRBJ2-1	CASSHGRGDEQFF
14	TRBV2	TRBJ2-7	CASSPQGTSYEQYF
14	TRBV7-2	TRBJ1-1	CASSSITGYTEAFF
14	TRBV15	TRBJ1-1	CATSRETRGTEAFF
17	TRBV10-1	TRBJ2-4	CASSLGGTSGAKNIQYF
12	TRBV6-6	TRBJ1-5	CASSIGGQPQHF
14	TRBV4-1	TRBJ1-5	CASSQETGVQPQHF
15	TRBV5-1	TRBJ2-3	CASSATGVSTDTQYF
16	TRBV4-3	TRBJ2-6	CASSQDQRYGANVLTF
15	TRBV4-1	TRBJ2-1	CASSQAVAGAVQQFF
16	TRBV28	TRBJ1-1	CASSHNGEGADTEAFF
13	TRBV6-5	TRBJ1-5	CASSYERRQPQHF
17	TRBV2	TRBJ1-2	CASRHWDSAGDNYGYTF
14	TRBV9	TRBJ1-1	CASSVATRGSEAFF
15	TRBV7-2	TRBJ2-7	CASSPRTGGSYEQYF
15	TRBV28	TRBJ2-5	CASRRDRGFQETQYF
14	TRBV7-2	TRBJ2-3	CASSLGGGTDSQYF
13	TRBV6-6	TRBJ1-1	CASSFARAAEAFF
11	TRBV29-1	TRBJ1-1	CSVTGNTEAFF
19	TRBV19	TRBJ2-3	CASSIQFSGTGDLTDTQYF